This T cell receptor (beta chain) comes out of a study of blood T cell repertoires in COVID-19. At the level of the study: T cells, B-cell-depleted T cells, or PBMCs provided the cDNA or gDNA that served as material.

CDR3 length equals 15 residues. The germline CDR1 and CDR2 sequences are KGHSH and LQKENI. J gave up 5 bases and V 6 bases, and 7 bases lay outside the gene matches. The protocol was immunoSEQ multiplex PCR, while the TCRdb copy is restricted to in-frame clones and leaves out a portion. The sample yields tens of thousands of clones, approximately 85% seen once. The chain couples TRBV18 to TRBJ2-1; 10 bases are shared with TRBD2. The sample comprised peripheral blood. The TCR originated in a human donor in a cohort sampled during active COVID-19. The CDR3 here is CASSLGLAINNEQFF. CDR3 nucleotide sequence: TGTGCCAGCTCTCTGGGACTAGCGATAAACAATGAGCAGTTCTTC.